The 20 T cell receptor beta chains given below trace back to one sample, sequenced in a study of T cells in Graves' hyperthyroidism and ophthalmopathy. TCR beta CDR3 region amplification was performed from RNA transcripts. The HTBI primer set was used in a first-round RT-PCR of the TCR CDR3. TCRdb processed the multiplex PCR reads anew with MiXCR; each CDR3 protein has one entry. The data show 600,000 or so distinct CDR3 sequences, approximately 15% seen once. The sequenced material came from blood. The receptors were gathered from a woman aged 18-30 years with Graves' ophthalmopathy.

This clonotype was counted at least ten times. The chain joins TRBV2 to TRBJ2-2; 10 nucleotides agree with TRBD1. In germline, CDR1 is SNHLY, CDR2 FYNNEI. CDR3 length: 13 amino acids. V lost 7 bases to trimming and J lost 6 bases; unmatched junction nucleotides: 2. The CDR3 loop is CASTGQGAGELFF. The CDR3 nucleotides are TGTGCCAGCACCGGACAGGGGGCCGGGGAGCTGTTTTTT. The variable domain in full, with the rest retrieved from reference TRBV2 and TRBJ2-2, is EPEVTQTPSHQVTQMGQEVILRCVPISNHLYFYWYRQILGQKVEFLVSFYNNEISEKSEIFDDQFSVERPDGSNFTLKIRSTKLEDSAMYFCASTGQGAGELFFGEGSRLTVL.

This clonotype was seen many times. The rearrangement uses TRBV5-1 and TRBJ2-1, with D unclear. Per the germline V gene, CDR1 is SGHRS and CDR2 is YFSETQ. The CDR3 length is 13 residues. V gave up 3 bases and J gave up 7 bases, with 11 bases separating them. CDR3 bases: TGCGCCAGCAGCTCGGACGGGCTAAATGAGCAGTTCTTC. It yields the protein CASSSDGLNEQFF. Supplemented by reference TRBV5-1 and TRBJ2-1, the full variable domain reads KAGVTQTPRYLIKTRGQQVTLSCSPISGHRSVSWYQQTPGQGLQFLFEYFSETQRNKGNFPGRFSGRQFSNSRSEMNVSTLELGDSALYLCASSSDGLNEQFFGPGTRLTVL.

The table lists this clonotype with many counts. V and J are TRBV7-3 and TRBJ2-7, with D uncertain. V was trimmed by 2 bases and J by 7 bases, leaving 12 bases between them. The CDR3 totals 13 residues. The germline CDR1 and CDR2 sequences are SGHTA and FQGTGA. The CDR3 DNA reads TGTGCCAGCAGCTTAGAGTCGGTGGGTGAGCAGTACTTC. Amino acids: CASSLESVGEQYF.

This clonotype was seen ten or more times. The gene calls are TRBV6-6 and TRBJ2-2; D is unresolved. Trimming shortened V by 0 bases and J by 9 bases, and 8 bases separated the two germline ends. CDR1 is MNHNY and CDR2 is SVGAGI in the germline V gene (reference sequence). The CDR3 totals 13 residues. The CDR3 DNA reads TGTGCCAGCAGTTACTCCTTCGAGAGGGAGCTGTTTTTT. It encodes CASSYSFERELFF.

The rearrangement uses TRBV3-1 and TRBJ2-7; a weak D match, TRBD2 (5 bases). The V gene lost 0 bases and the J gene lost 7 bases, with 10 bases spanning the gap. The CDR3 is made up of 13 amino acids. Germline V gives CDR1 LGHDT, CDR2 YNNKEL (reference sequence). CDR3 DNA: TGTGCCAGCAGCCAAGAATTAGCGAGGGAGCAGTACTTC. Protein sequence: CASSQELAREQYF.

This clonotype has at least ten counts. The chain joins TRBV20-1 to TRBJ2-3, with 14 bases that match TRBD2. Germline CDR1 DFQATT, CDR2 SNEGSKA (reference sequence). This CDR3 is 17 amino acids long. Unmatched junction bases numbered 9, after V lost 5 bases and J lost 2 bases. The CDR3 DNA follows: TGCAGTGCTGCCGGGACTAGCGGGAGAGTGTTCACAGATACGCAGTATTTT. Amino acids: CSAAGTSGRVFTDTQYF.

This clonotype is judged medium-sized. CDR3 region: CASSPRSRRTEAFF. The CDR3 nucleotides are TGTGCCAGCAGTCCCAGGTCCCGGCGGACTGAAGCTTTCTTT. The chain joins TRBV3-1 to TRBJ1-1; D call uncertain. This CDR3 has 14 residues. CDR1 LGHDT and CDR2 YNNKEL come from the germline V gene (reference sequence). Trimming stripped 6 bases from V and 5 bases from J, with 16 bases between.

The table lists this clonotype with many counts. The chain employs TRBV2 and TRBJ2-3; TRBD1 might be the D (5 bases). The CDR3 is made up of 13 amino acids. The V end was cut by 1 base, the J end by 8 bases, with 10 bases between. CDR1 SNHLY and CDR2 FYNNEI come from the germline V gene. In nucleotides, the CDR3 is TGTGCCAGCAGTGAAGATCTTAGGGGTACGCAGTATTTT. This gives the protein CASSEDLRGTQYF. Together with reference TRBV2 and TRBJ2-3, the CDR3 gives the full variable domain: EPEVTQTPSHQVTQMGQEVILRCVPISNHLYFYWYRQILGQKVEFLVSFYNNEISEKSEIFDDQFSVERPDGSNFTLKIRSTKLEDSAMYFCASSEDLRGTQYFGPGTRLTVL.

This clonotype was counted between two and nine times. The chain employs TRBV12-5 and TRBJ2-7; no clear D. The V gene's germline CDR1 is LGHNT and CDR2 FRNRAP. The CDR3 has 15 amino acids. Trimming cost V 1 base and J 3 bases, with 13 bases left between them. CDR3 bases: TGTGCTAGTGGTTTGGAAGGCGGTGGAGACTACGAGCAGTACTTC. Translation: CASGLEGGGDYEQYF.

This clonotype showed up just a few times. The chain joins TRBV7-8 to TRBJ1-5; 9 positions match TRBD1. CDR1 and CDR2 from the germline V gene are SGHVS and FQNEAQ. J gave up 5 bases and V 5 bases, and 13 bases lay outside the gene matches. The CDR3 consists of 17 residues. In DNA form, the CDR3 reads TGTGCCAGCAGCCCGATAGGCACGGGACAGGGAGATCAGCCCCAGCATTTT. The encoded protein is CASSPIGTGQGDQPQHF.

A few counts support this clonotype. In DNA, the CDR3 is TGTGCCAGCAGTTACATGATGAGTGGGACCTATGGCTACACCTTC. Translation: CASSYMMSGTYGYTF. The chain recombines TRBV6-5 with TRBJ1-2; possible D gene TRBD1, 5 bases. The germline gives CDR1 MNHEY, CDR2 SVGAGI. Trimming took 2 bases from V and 4 from J, leaving 14 bases between them. The CDR3 loop spans 15 amino acids.

The chain links TRBV12-3 or TRBV12-4 to TRBJ2-7; a possible D gene is TRBD1 (5 bases). Deletions cut 6 bases from V and 3 bases from J, with 12 bases between. The CDR3 is 13 amino acids. The CDR3 DNA is TGTGCCAGCAGCGTTAACCAGGGCTACGAGCAGTACTTC. It is translated as CASSVNQGYEQYF.

This clonotype occurred a few times. J is TRBJ1-2 and V is TRBV14; D gene uncertain. In germline, CDR1 is SGHDN, CDR2 FVKESK. V shed 7 bases and J shed 3 bases, with 12 bases lying between them. This CDR3 region has 13 residues. CDR3 region: CASTKGGHYGYTF. As DNA, the CDR3 is TGTGCCAGCACAAAAGGTGGCCACTATGGCTACACCTTC. The full variable domain, completed using reference TRBV14 and TRBJ1-2, is EAGVTQFPSHSVIEKGQTVTLRCDPISGHDNLYWYRRVMGKEIKFLLHFVKESKQDESGMPNNRFLAERTGGTYSTLKVQPAELEDSGVYFCASTKGGHYGYTFGSGTRLTVV.

This clonotype was seen once. The chain uses TRBV6-2 or TRBV6-3 and TRBJ2-7; D possibly corresponds to TRBD1 (6 bases). The germline V gene has CDR1 MNHEY and CDR2 SVGEGT. This CDR3 spans 15 amino acids. With 10 bases removed from V and 3 bases from J, the gap between germline ends came to 22 bases. For the CDR3, the DNA is TGTGCCACCACCCCGGGTACAGGGCCCTACTACGAGCAGTACTTC. Its translation is CATTPGTGPYYEQYF.

Ten or more counts support this clonotype. In DNA, the CDR3 is TGTGCCAGCAATCCACAGGGGGCGCGTGAAAAACTGTTTTTT. Its protein is CASNPQGAREKLFF. The chain has TRBV2 and TRBJ1-4; 9 nucleotides match TRBD1. Germline V gene lookup returns CDR1 SNHLY and CDR2 FYNNEI. The CDR3 is 14 residues long. The trim removed 7 bases at V and 7 bases at J, leaving 7 bases unmatched.

This clonotype was observed a handful of times. The CDR3 protein is CASKGRDEKPGELFF. The DNA for the CDR3 is TGCGCCAGCAAGGGCCGGGATGAAAAACCCGGGGAGCTGTTTTTT. This rearrangement joins TRBV5-1 to TRBJ2-2, with D possibly matching TRBD2 (5 bases). Germline V gives CDR1 SGHRS, CDR2 YFSETQ. The CDR3 spans 15 residues. Trimming cost V 6 bases and J 6 bases, with 18 bases left between them.

At least ten counts were recorded for this clonotype. The chain combines TRBV18 with TRBJ1-1; TRBD1 might be the D (6 bases). The V and J ends lost 6 bases and 3 bases respectively, with 11 bases between them. CDR3 size: 13 residues. CDR1 is KGHSH and CDR2 is LQKENI in the germline V gene. This CDR3 is CASSRQVDTEAFF. The CDR3 DNA reads as TGTGCCAGCTCGCGACAGGTTGACACTGAAGCTTTCTTT.

In this sample, this clonotype turned up many times. The chain combines TRBV2 with TRBJ1-2, with D perhaps matching TRBD1 (5 bases). V dropped 6 bases and J dropped 1 base, with 9 bases sitting between them. The CDR3 extends over 13 amino acids. Germline CDR1 SNHLY, CDR2 FYNNEI. This CDR3 is CASSDSLNYGYTF. Written as DNA, the CDR3 is TGTGCCAGCAGCGACAGCCTTAACTATGGCTACACCTTC.

This clonotype occurred a few times. The chain is built from TRBV4-3 and TRBJ2-3; 7 bases agree with TRBD2. The junction had 6 bases not matched to a gene; V was cut back by 0 bases and J by 0 bases. Germline V gene lookup returns CDR1 LGHNA and CDR2 YSLEER. This CDR3 has 17 amino acids. The CDR3: CASSQDRAGVSTDTQYF. For the CDR3, the DNA is TGCGCCAGCAGCCAAGATAGGGCGGGAGTGAGCACAGATACGCAGTATTTT.

The gene calls are TRBV6-1 and TRBJ2-2, with TRBD2 matching 7 bases. V trimming: 6 bases; J trimming: 6 bases; junction bases outside the gene matches: 10. CDR3 length: 15 residues. Looked up from germline, CDR1 is MNHNS and CDR2 is SASEGT. Written as DNA, the CDR3 is TGTGCCAGCAGAGACGGACTAGTGGGGCCCGGGGAGCTGTTTTTT. It encodes CASRDGLVGPGELFF.